The 16 T cell receptor beta chains below come from one sample, sequenced in a study of molecular identifiers for immune sequencing clone quantification (dated by TCRdb to 2016 to 2019). Libraries came from PCR. These reads were obtained on a NextSeq 500. The raw public data were reprocessed by TCRdb itself: fastp quality trimming at Q25, MiXCR clonotype calling, in-frame beta chains only. All rows with the same CDR3 protein become a single entry with the most common DNA and genes. For this sample there are about 500,000 distinct CDR3 sequences; roughly 24% appear just once. Approximately 0.76% of the sample comes from the top ten. Sequencing was performed on naive CD8+ T cells from blood, with Jurkat cell RNA spiked in. This specimen's cell subset or site label, interpreted: FACS-sorted CD8+CD4-CCR7+CD45RA+ naive T cells. Receptors originate from a human donor in good health. Some libraries in this study had Jurkat cell RNA spiked in.

To note about this clonotype: This may stem from a read error, because a much larger clone lies one nucleotide away. This chain joins TRBV28 and TRBJ1-5; D uncertain. From germline, CDR1 is MDHEN and CDR2 SYDVKM. The CDR3 sequence is 14 residues long. The CDR3 DNA reads TGTACCAGCGGCGCCCAGGAAAGCAATCAGCCCCAGCATTTT. Amino acid sequence: CTSGAQESNQPQHF.

The gene calls are TRBV28 and TRBJ1-1, with D hard to call. CDR1 is MDHEN and CDR2 is SYDVKM in the germline V gene. The CDR3 spans 12 residues. V shed 6 bases and J shed 5 bases, with 10 bases lying between them. The CDR3 coding sequence is TGTGCCAGCAGCCGAGACGAGACTGAAGCTTTCTTT. Encoded protein: CASSRDETEAFF.

This clonotype occurred many times. The V gene is TRBV5-4, the J gene TRBJ2-7; the match to TRBD1 covers 9 bases. Trimming at V came to 4 bases and at J to 6 bases, leaving 5 bases not matched to a gene. Germline V CDR1 and CDR2: SGHNT, YYREEE (reference sequence). CDR3 length equals 13 residues. The CDR3 is CASSAGQGSEQYF. The CDR3 nucleotides are TGTGCCAGCAGCGCCGGACAGGGGAGCGAGCAGTACTTC.

This clonotype showed up just a few times. The chain carries TRBV11-3 and TRBJ2-5; TRBD2 matches 12 bases. The CDR3 is 16 residues long. Germline V CDR1 and CDR2: SGHNT, YENEEA. With V trimmed by 4 bases and J by 4 bases, 7 bases remained unmatched. CDR3 sequence: CASSSGTSGPVETQYF. The CDR3 DNA sequence: TGTGCCAGCAGCTCAGGGACTAGCGGGCCAGTAGAGACCCAGTACTTC.

This rearrangement joins TRBV7-6 to TRBJ2-3; possibly TRBD1 for D (6 bases). CDR3 length equals 13 residues. Trimming took 5 bases from V and 10 from J, leaving 16 bases between them. Germline CDR1 SGHVS, CDR2 FNYEAQ. CDR3 residues: CASSTWTDPPQYF. In DNA, the CDR3 is TGTGCCAGCAGCACCTGGACAGACCCCCCGCAGTATTTT.

As regards this clonotype: A much bigger clone sits one base away, suggesting this may be a read error. The chain couples TRBV7-2 to TRBJ2-1; D might be TRBD1 (5 bases). This CDR3 is built from 16 residues. V was trimmed by 0 bases and J by 5 bases, leaving 14 bases between them. CDR1 SGHTA and CDR2 FQGNSA come from the germline V gene. In DNA form, the CDR3 reads TGTGCCAGCAGCTTAGCCCAGGGTAGCTTCCACAATGAGCAGTTCTTC. Residues: CASSLAQGSFHNEQFF.

This clonotype came up a few times. The chain uses TRBV20-1 and TRBJ2-2; TRBD2 aligns across 9 bases. Germline assignment: CDR1 DFQATT and CDR2 SNEGSKA (reference sequence). The ends lost 2 bases at V and 1 base at J; junction bases unmatched: 2. The CDR3 is 15 residues long. In DNA form, the CDR3 reads TGCAGTGCTAGAATTAGCGGGGGGAACACCGGGGAGCTGTTTTTT. Encoded protein: CSARISGGNTGELFF.

A word on this clonotype: This may stem from a read error, because a much larger clone lies one nucleotide away. This rearrangement joins TRBV27 to TRBJ1-4; the D is unclear. CDR1 and CDR2 from the germline V gene are MNHEY and SMNVEV (reference sequence). The V gene lost 3 bases and the J gene lost 8 bases, with 13 bases spanning the gap. The CDR3 runs to 14 residues. The CDR3 DNA reads TGTGCCAGCAGTTTTGGAGCCCATCACGAAAAACTGTTTTTT. Protein product: CASSFGAHHEKLFF.

Notes on this clonotype: One base away lies a much larger clone, so this may be a sequencing read error. The rearrangement uses TRBV6-5 and TRBJ2-3; TRBD2 agrees at 8 bases. There are 14 residues in the CDR3. Germline V gene sequence: CDR1 MNHEY, CDR2 SVGAGI. This chain's CDR3 is CTSSPGGSTDTQYF. The CDR3 nucleotides read TGTACCAGCAGCCCGGGAGGGTCCACAGATACGCAGTATTTT.

This clonotype was found many times. The rearrangement uses TRBV7-9 and TRBJ1-1; TRBD1 is a possible D gene (5 bases). Deletions cut 5 bases from V and 6 bases from J, with 16 bases between. There are 14 residues in the CDR3. Per germline, CDR1 SEHNR and CDR2 FQNEAQ (reference sequence). The CDR3 nucleotides are TGTGCCAGCAGCCCCCCCCGGGGCGCGGCTGAAGCTTTCTTT. As protein: CASSPPRGAAEAFF.

This chain joins TRBV9 and TRBJ2-1; 9 nucleotides line up with TRBD2. Per the germline V gene, CDR1 is SGDLS and CDR2 is YYNGEE. The CDR3 extends over 15 amino acids. Trimming took 5 bases from V and 0 from J; bases not matched to a gene: 3. Written as DNA, the CDR3 is TGTGCCAGCAGTGCGGGGGGGCGCTCCTACAATGAGCAGTTCTTC. This gives the protein CASSAGGRSYNEQFF. The complete variable domain, with remaining parts taken from reference TRBV9 and TRBJ2-1, reads DSGVTQTPKHLITATGQRVTLRCSPRSGDLSVYWYQQSLDQGLQFLIQYYNGEERAKGNILERFSAQQFPDLHSELNLSSLELGDSALYFCASSAGGRSYNEQFFGPGTRLTVL.

As to this clonotype: Since a much larger clone is just one base distant, this may be a read error. The chain employs TRBV4-3 and TRBJ1-1; no clear D. Germline V gives CDR1 LGHNA, CDR2 YSLEER. The CDR3 length is 15 residues. CDR3: CASSQARTDDTEAFF. The CDR3 bases are TGCGCCAGCAGTCAAGCGAGGACCGACGACACTGAAGCTTTCTTT.

This clonotype was found many times. The V call is TRBV4-3, the J call TRBJ2-7; TRBD1 is a possible D gene (6 bases). CDR1 LGHNA and CDR2 YSLEER come from the germline V gene. This CDR3 region has 14 residues. Trimming cost V 1 base and J 4 bases, with 11 bases left between them. The CDR3 coding sequence is TGCGCCAGCAGCCAAGGGATCAGGGGTTACGAGCAGTACTTC. Translated: CASSQGIRGYEQYF.

Comments on this clonotype: A much larger clone differs from this one at a single base, so this may be a read error. This chain joins TRBV2 and TRBJ1-1, with D unresolved. The CDR3 extends over 14 amino acids. Per the germline V gene, CDR1 is SNHLY and CDR2 is FYNNEI. CDR3 DNA sequence: TGTGCCAGCAGTGAAAGTGGGGTCGACACTGAAGCTATCTTT. This codes for CASSESGVDTEAIF.

Details on this clonotype: The junction departs from germline at one end; a sequencing error may be responsible. This chain links TRBV5-3 with TRBJ2-1; unclear D gene. TRBV5-3 is marked as an open reading frame, function uncertain. CDR3 length: 14 amino acids. DNA for the CDR3: TGTGCCAGCAGCTTTAGCAAGGAATACAATGAGCAGTTCTTC. It codes for CASSFSKEYNEQFF.

V is TRBV12-3 or TRBV12-4 and J is TRBJ2-5; the D gene is possibly TRBD2 (6 bases). Between the trimmed V and J ends, which lost 6 bases and 1 base, there was a span of 15 bases. The CDR3 runs to 15 residues. CDR3 sequence (DNA): TGTGCCAGCAGCCCCAGCGGGCAGCTCCAAGAGACCCAGTACTTC. It yields the protein CASSPSGQLQETQYF.